The sequence of this T cell receptor (beta chain) was determined in a study of blood T cell repertoires in COVID-19. Across the study: The United States, Italy and Spain supplied acute and convalescent COVID-19 samples. T cells, B-cell-depleted T cells, or PBMCs provided the cDNA or gDNA that served as material.

Germline V gives CDR1 LGHNA, CDR2 YSLEER. The CDR3 loop spans 15 amino acids. The V and J ends lost 4 bases and 4 bases respectively, with 16 bases between them. Followed longitudinally, the Seattle patients had been enrolled during active infection. Clones were read by immunoSEQ multiplex PCR, and TCRdb kept only the in-frame ones, dropping some. The repertoire holds about 170,000 clones, with approximately 87% as singletons. The V gene is TRBV4-3, the J gene TRBJ1-1, with unresolved D. The receptor was isolated from a woman aged 60-75 years with COVID-19, enrolled during active disease. The source material was peripheral blood. CDR3 region: CASSLHPGKGTEAFF. In nucleotides, the CDR3 is TGCGCCAGCAGCCTTCACCCGGGGAAGGGCACTGAAGCTTTCTTT.